The TCR beta chain described here comes from a study of Ad26.COV2.S vaccination and SARS-CoV-2 variants. A word on this clone: Its specificity is not known.

The CDR3 is made up of 15 amino acids. Looked up from germline, CDR1 is SGHRS and CDR2 is YFSETQ. V dropped 2 bases and J dropped 5; count of bases not matched to a gene: 8. General observations from the study: People who got the vaccine had more spike-specific TCR breadth than people who got placebo.

Treatment given: some 20 received Ad26.COV2.S at low or high dose, single or two shots; 5 received placebo; per-sample allocation not given. Day 63 following the first vaccine or placebo injection was when the samples were taken. It was an adult aged 18-55 years in Boston who was the donor. TCRdb's table, derived via immunoSEQ multiplex PCR, lists solely in-frame clones and lacks some. The sample yields about 680,000 clones, roughly nine tenths seen once. The chain couples TRBV5-1 to TRBJ2-5; TRBD1 matches at 8 bases. The material was peripheral blood, obtained in a trial of Ad26.COV2.S vaccine versus placebo. This clonotype originated in a person between 18 and 60 years old who received the Ad26.COV2.S COVID-19 vaccine or a placebo. CDR3 sequence (DNA): TGCGCCAGCAGCTTCCCGCCAGGGGGCCACGAGACCCAGTACTTC. Its translation: CASSFPPGGHETQYF.